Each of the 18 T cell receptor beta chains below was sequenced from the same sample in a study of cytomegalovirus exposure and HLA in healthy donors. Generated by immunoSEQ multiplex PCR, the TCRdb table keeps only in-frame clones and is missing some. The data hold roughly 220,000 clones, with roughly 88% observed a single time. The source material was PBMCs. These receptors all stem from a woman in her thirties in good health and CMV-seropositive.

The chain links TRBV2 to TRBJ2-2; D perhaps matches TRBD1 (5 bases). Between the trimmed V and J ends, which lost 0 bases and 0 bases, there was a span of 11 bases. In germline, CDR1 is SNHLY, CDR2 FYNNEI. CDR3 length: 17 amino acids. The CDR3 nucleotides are TGTGCCAGCAGTGAAGCCAGGGCGTACGCGAACACCGGGGAGCTGTTTTTT. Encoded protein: CASSEARAYANTGELFF.

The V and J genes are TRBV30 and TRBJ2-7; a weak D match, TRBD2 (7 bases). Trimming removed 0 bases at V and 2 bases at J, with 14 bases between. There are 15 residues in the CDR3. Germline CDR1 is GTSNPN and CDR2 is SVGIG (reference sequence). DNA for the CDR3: TGTGCCTGGAGTGTAGGGAGCGGGGACACCTACGAGCAGTACTTC. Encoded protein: CAWSVGSGDTYEQYF.

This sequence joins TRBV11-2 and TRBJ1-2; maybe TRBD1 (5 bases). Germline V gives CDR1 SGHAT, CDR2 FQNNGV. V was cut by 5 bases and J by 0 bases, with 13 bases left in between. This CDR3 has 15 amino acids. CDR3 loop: CASSPSGGANYGYTF. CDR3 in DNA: TGTGCCAGCAGCCCAAGCGGGGGGGCTAACTATGGCTACACCTTC.

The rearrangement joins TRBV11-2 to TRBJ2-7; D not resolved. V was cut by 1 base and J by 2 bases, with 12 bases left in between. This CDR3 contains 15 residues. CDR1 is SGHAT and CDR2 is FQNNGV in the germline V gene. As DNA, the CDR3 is TGTGCCAGCAGCTTAGGAGTAGTGATAGCCTACGAGCAGTACTTC. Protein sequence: CASSLGVVIAYEQYF.

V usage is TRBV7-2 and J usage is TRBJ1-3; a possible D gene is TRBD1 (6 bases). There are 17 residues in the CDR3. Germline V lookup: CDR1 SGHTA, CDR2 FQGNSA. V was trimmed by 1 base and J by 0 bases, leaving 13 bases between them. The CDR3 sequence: CASSLDPGGLSGNTIYF. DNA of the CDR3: TGTGCCAGCAGCTTAGATCCCGGGGGGCTCTCTGGAAACACCATATATTTT. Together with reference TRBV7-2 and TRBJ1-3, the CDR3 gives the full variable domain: GAGVSQSPSNKVTEKGKDVELRCDPISGHTALYWYRQSLGQGLEFLIYFQGNSAPDKSGLPSDRFSAERTGGSVSTLTIQRTQQEDSAVYLCASSLDPGGLSGNTIYFGEGSWLTVV.

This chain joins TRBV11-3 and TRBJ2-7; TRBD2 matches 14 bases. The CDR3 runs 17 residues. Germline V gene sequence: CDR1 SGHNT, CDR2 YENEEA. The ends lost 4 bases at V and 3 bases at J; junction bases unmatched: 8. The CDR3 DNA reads TGTGCCAGCAGCTCCCAGCGACTAGCGGGAGGGCTCTACGAGCAGTACTTC. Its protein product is CASSSQRLAGGLYEQYF.

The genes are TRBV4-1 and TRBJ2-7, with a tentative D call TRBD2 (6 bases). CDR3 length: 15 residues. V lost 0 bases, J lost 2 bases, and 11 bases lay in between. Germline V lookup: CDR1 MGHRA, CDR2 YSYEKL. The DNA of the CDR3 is TGCGCCAGCAGCCAAGATGGTAGCGGAACCTACGAGCAGTACTTC. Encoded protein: CASSQDGSGTYEQYF.

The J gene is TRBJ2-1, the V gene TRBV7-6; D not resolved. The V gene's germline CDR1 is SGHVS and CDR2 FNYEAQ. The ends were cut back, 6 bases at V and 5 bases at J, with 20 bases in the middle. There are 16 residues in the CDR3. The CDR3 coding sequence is TGTGCCAGCAGTCCCCAAATAAGCTTGACAAACAATGAGCAGTTCTTC. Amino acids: CASSPQISLTNNEQFF.

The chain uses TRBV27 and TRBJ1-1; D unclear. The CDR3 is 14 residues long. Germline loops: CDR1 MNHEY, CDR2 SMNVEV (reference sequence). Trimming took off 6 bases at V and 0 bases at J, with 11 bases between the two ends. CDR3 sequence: CASRPGTMNTEAFF. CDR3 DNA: TGTGCCAGCAGACCCGGCACGATGAACACTGAAGCTTTCTTT.

The CDR3 DNA is TGTGCCAGCAGTAAACAGGGGCTGGGAAACACCATATATTTT. This sequence encodes CASSKQGLGNTIYF. V usage is TRBV6-6 and J usage is TRBJ1-3; TRBD1 matches 7 bases. CDR1 and CDR2 (germline): MNHNY, SVGAGI (reference sequence). CDR3 length equals 14 residues. Unmatched junction bases numbered 5, after V lost 5 bases and J lost 4 bases.

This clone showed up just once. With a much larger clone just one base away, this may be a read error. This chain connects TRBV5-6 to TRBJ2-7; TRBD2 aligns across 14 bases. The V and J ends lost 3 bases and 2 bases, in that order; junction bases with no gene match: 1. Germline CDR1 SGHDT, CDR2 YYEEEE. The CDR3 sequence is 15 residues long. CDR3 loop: CASSWGLAGAYEQYF. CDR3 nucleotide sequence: TGTGCCAGCAGCTGGGGACTAGCGGGAGCCTACGAGCAGTACTTC.

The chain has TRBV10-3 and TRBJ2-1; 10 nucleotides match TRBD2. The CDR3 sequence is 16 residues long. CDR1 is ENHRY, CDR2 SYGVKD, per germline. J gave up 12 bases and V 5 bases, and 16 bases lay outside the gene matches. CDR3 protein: CAISLGETSGFSLQFF. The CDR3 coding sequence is TGTGCCATCAGTTTAGGGGAGACTAGCGGGTTCAGTTTGCAGTTCTTC.

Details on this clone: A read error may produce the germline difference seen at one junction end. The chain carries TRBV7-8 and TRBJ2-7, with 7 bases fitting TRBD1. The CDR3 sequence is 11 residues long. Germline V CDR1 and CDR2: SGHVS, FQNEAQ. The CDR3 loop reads CASSLEGQRIF. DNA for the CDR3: TGTGCCAGCAGCTTAGAGGGACAGAGAATATTC.

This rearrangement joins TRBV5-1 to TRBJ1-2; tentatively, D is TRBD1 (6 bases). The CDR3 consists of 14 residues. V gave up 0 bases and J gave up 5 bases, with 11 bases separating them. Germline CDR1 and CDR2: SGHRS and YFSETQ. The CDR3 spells CASSLAGVGYGYTF. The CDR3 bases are TGCGCCAGCAGCTTGGCAGGGGTCGGGTATGGCTACACCTTC.

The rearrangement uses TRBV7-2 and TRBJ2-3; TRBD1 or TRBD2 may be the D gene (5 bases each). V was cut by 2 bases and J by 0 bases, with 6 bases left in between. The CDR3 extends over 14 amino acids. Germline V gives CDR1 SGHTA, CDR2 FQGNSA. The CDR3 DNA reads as TGTGCCAGCAGCTTATGGGACAGCACAGATACGCAGTATTTT. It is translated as CASSLWDSTDTQYF.

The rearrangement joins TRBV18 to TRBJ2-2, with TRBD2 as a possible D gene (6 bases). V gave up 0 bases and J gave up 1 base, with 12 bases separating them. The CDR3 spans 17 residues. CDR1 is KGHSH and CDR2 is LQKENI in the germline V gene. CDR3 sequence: CASSPPLAMKNTGELFF. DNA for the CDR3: TGTGCCAGCTCACCACCCCTAGCGATGAAGAACACCGGGGAGCTGTTTTTT.

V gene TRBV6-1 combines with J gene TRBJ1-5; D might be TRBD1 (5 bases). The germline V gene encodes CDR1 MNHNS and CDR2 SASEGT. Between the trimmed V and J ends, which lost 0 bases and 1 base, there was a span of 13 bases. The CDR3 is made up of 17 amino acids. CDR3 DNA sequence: TGTGCCAGCAGTGAAGCGCTGGGGGTATTGAGCAATCAGCCCCAGCATTTT. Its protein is CASSEALGVLSNQPQHF.

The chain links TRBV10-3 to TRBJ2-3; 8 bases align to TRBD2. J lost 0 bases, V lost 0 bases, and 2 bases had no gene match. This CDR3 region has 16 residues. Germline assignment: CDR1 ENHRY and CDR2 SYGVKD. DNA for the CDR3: TGTGCCATCAGTGAGTCAAGCGGGGGTAGCACAGATACGCAGTATTTT. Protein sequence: CAISESSGGSTDTQYF.